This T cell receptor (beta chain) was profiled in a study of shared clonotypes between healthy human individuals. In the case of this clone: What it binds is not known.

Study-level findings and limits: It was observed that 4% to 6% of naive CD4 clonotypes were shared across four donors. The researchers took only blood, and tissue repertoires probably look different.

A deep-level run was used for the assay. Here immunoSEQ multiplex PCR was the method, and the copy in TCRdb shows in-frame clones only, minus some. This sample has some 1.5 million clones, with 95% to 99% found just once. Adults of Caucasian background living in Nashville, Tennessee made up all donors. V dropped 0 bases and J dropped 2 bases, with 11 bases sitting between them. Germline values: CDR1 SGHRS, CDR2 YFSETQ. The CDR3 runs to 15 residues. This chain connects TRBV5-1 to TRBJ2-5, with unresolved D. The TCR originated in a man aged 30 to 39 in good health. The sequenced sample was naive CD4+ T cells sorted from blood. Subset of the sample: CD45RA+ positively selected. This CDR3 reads CASSLAVGKQETQYF. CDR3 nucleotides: TGCGCCAGCAGCTTGGCCGTGGGGAAACAAGAGACCCAGTACTTC.